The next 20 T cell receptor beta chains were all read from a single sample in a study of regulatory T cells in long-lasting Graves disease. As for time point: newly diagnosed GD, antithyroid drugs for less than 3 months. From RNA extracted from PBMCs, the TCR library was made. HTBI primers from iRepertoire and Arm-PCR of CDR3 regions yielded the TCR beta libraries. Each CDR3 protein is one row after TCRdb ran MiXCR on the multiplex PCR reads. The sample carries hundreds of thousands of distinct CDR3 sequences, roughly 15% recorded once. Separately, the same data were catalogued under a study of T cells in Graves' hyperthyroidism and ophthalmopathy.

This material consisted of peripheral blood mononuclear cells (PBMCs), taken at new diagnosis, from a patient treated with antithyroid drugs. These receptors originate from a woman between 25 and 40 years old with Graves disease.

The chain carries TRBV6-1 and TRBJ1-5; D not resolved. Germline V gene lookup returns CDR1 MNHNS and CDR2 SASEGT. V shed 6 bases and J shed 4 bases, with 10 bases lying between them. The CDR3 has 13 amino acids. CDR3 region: CASRANVNQPQHF. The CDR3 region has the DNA TGTGCCAGCAGAGCTAACGTAAATCAGCCCCAGCATTTT.

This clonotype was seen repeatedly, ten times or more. Written as DNA, the CDR3 is TGCAGTGCTAGCACCGGGACTAGTATCAACGAGCAGTACTTC. Encoded protein: CSASTGTSINEQYF. V usage is TRBV20-1 and J usage is TRBJ2-7, with 8 positions matching TRBD2. J was trimmed by 5 bases and V by 3 bases; bases with no gene match: 9. This CDR3 contains 14 residues. The germline V gene encodes CDR1 DFQATT and CDR2 SNEGSKA (reference sequence).

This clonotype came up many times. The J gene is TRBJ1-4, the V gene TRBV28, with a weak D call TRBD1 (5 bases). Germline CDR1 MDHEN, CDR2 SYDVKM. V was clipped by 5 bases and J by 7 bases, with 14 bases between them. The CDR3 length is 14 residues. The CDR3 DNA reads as TGTGCCAGCAGTCCACCCATTGGGGGTGAAAAACTGTTTTTT. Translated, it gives CASSPPIGGEKLFF. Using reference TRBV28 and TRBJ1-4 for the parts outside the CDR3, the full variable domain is DVKVTQSSRYLVKRTGEKVFLECVQDMDHENMFWYRQDPGLGLRLIYFSYDVKMKEKGDIPEGYSVSREKKERFSLILESASTNQTSMYLCASSPPIGGEKLFFGSGTQLSVL.

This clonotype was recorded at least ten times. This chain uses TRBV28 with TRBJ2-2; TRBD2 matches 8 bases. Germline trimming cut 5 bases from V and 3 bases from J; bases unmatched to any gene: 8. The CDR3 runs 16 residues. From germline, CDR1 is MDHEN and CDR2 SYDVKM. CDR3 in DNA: TGTGCCAGCAGTCCCGCCGGGACTAGATACACCGGGGAGCTGTTTTTT. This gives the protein CASSPAGTRYTGELFF.

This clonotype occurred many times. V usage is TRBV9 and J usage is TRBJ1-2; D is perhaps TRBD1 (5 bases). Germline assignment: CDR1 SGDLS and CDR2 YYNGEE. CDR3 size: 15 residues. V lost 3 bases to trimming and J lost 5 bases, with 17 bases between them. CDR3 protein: CASSGQGWTSYGYTF. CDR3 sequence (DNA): TGTGCCAGCAGCGGGCAGGGATGGACTTCATATGGCTACACCTTC.

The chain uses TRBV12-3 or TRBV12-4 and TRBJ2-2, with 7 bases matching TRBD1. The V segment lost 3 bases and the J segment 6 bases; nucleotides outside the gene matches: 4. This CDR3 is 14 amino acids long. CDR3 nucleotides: TGTGCCAGCAGTTTTCAGGGGGTGGCCGGGGAGCTGTTTTTT. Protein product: CASSFQGVAGELFF.

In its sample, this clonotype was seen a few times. Written as DNA, the CDR3 is TGTGCCAGCAGCCATCAGGGTGGCGAGCAGTACTTC. Amino acid sequence: CASSHQGGEQYF. The V call is TRBV9, the J call TRBJ2-7; TRBD1 is a possible D gene (5 bases). The germline V and J ends were trimmed by 4 bases and 6 bases, with 11 bases remaining between them. The V gene's germline CDR1 is SGDLS and CDR2 YYNGEE. This CDR3 contains 12 residues.

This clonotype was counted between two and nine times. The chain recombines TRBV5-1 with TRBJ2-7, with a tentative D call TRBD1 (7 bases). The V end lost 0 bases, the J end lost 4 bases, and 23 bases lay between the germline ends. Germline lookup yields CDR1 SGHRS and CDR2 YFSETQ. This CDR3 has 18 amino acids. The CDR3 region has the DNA TGCGCCAGCAGCTTGGGCCCCTTCGGGGGACAGATTCTTTACGAGCAGTACTTC. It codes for CASSLGPFGGQILYEQYF.

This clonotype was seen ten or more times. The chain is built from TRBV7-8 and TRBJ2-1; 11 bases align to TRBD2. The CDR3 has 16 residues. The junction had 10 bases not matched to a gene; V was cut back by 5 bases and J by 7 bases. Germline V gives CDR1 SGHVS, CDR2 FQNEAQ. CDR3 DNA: TGTGCCAGCAGCCAAAGACTAGCGGGAAGGACTAATGAGCAGTTCTTC. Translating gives CASSQRLAGRTNEQFF.

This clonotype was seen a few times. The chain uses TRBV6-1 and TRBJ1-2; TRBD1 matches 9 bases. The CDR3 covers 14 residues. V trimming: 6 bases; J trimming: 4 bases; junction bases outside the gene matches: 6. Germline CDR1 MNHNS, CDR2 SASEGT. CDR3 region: CASRRQGGGYGYTF. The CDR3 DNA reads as TGTGCCAGCAGGCGACAGGGGGGCGGCTATGGCTACACCTTC.

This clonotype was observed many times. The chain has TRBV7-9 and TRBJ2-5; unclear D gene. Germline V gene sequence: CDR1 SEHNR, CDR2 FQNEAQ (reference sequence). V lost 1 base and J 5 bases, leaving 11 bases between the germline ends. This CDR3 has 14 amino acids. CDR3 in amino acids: CASSLVRSGETQYF. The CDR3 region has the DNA TGTGCCAGCAGCTTAGTACGATCTGGGGAGACCCAGTACTTC.

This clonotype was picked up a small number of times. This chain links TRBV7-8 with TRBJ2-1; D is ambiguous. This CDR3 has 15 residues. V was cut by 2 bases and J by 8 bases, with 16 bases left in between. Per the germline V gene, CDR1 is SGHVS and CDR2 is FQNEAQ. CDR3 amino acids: CASSLISTPGDEQFF. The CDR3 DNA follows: TGTGCCAGCAGCTTAATATCAACTCCGGGCGATGAGCAGTTCTTC.

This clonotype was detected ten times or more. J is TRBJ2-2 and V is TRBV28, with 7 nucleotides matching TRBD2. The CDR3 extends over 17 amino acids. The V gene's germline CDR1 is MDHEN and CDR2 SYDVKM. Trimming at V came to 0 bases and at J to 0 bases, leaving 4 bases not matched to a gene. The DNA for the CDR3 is TGTGCCAGCAGTTTATGGTCCGGGGGGACGAACACCGGGGAGCTGTTTTTT. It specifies CASSLWSGGTNTGELFF.

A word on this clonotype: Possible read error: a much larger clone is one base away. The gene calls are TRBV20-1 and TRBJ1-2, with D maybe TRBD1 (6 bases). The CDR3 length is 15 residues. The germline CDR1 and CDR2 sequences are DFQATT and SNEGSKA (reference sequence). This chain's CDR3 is CSTLNAQGTPSGSTF. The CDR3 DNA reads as TGCAGCACCCTAAATGCACAGGGAACTCCTAGCGGCTCCACCTTC.

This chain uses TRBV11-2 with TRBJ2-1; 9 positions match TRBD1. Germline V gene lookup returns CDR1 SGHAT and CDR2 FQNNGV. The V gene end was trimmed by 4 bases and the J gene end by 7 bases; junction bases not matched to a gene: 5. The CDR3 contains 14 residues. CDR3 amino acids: CASSSGQGLNEQFF. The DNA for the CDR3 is TGTGCCAGCAGCTCCGGACAGGGGCTAAATGAGCAGTTCTTC.

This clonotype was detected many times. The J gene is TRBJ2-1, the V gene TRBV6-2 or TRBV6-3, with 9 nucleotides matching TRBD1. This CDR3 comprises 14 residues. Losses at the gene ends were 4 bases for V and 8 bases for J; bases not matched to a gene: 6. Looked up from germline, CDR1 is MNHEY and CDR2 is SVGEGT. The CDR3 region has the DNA TGTGCCAGCAGTTCCGGGACAGGGCAACATGAGCAGTTCTTC. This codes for CASSSGTGQHEQFF.

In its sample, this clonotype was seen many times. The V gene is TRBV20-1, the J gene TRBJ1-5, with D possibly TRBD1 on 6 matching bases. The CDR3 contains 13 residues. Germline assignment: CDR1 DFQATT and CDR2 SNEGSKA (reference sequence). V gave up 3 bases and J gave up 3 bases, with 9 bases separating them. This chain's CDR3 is CSASRTVNQPQHF. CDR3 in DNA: TGCAGTGCTAGTAGGACAGTCAATCAGCCCCAGCATTTT.

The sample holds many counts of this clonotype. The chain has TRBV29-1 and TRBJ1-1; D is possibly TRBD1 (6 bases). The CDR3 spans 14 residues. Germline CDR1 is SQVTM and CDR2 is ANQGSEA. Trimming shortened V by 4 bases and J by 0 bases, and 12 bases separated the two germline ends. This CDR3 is CSVVRTVMNTEAFF. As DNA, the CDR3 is TGCAGCGTTGTTCGGACAGTGATGAACACTGAAGCTTTCTTT.

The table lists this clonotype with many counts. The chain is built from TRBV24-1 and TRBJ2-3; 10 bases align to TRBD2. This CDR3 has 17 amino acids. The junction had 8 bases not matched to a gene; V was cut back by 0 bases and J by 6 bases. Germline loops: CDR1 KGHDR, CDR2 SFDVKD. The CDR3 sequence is CATSDLIEAGGPDTQYF. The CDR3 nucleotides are TGTGCCACCAGTGATTTGATTGAAGCGGGAGGGCCTGATACGCAGTATTTT.

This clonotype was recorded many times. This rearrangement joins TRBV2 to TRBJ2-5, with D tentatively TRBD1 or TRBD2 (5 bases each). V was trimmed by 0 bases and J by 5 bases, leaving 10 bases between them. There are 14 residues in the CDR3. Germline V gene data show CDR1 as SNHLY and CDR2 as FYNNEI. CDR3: CASSEALWGETQYF. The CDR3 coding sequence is TGTGCCAGCAGTGAAGCGCTCTGGGGGGAGACCCAGTACTTC.